This T cell receptor beta chain was sequenced during a study of blood T cell repertoires in COVID-19. Study summary: Sources were T cells, B-cell-depleted T cells, or PBMCs; the material itself was cDNA or gDNA.

Profiled with immunoSEQ multiplex PCR; TCRdb holds only in-frame clones, not every one. Of over 95,000 clones in the sample, roughly 76% were seen once. This sequence originates from a human donor in a cohort sampled during active COVID-19. The specimen was peripheral blood.

For the CDR3, the DNA is TGTGCCAGCAGCTTAGTGGCAGGGGGGAAGTCCGGGGAGCTGTTTTTT. Its translation is CASSLVAGGKSGELFF. The chain joins TRBV7-2 to TRBJ2-2, with TRBD1 as a possible D gene (7 bases). The CDR3 is made up of 16 amino acids. V was pared by 1 base and J by 6 bases, with 15 bases between. Germline V gives CDR1 SGHTA, CDR2 FQGNSA.